Detailed here is one T cell receptor beta chain. Its binding antigen is unknown. No much larger clonotype is one base removed from it; base qualities were not supplied. This specimen belongs to a study of breast tumors, draining lymph nodes, adjacent tissues listed by TCRdb under 2016. Broadly, across the study: Breast cancer patients provided tumor, adjacent nontumor tissue and axillary lymph nodes, and the study compared the TCR beta repertoires across these three sources. The study aimed to assess the relationships and possible T-cell exchange between tumor, surrounding tissue and draining lymph node repertoires in human breast cancer.

At the junction V is shortened by 8 bases and J by 2 bases; bases outside the gene matches: 13. The germline V gene yields SGDLS for CDR1 and YYNGEE for CDR2. The CDR3, cysteine through phenylalanine, is 16 amino acids long. Only CDR3 DNA remains: 48 bases, in frame from the first base. Sequencing was carried out with an Illumina HiSeq 2000. Multiplex PCR amplification was used to build the TCR beta chain libraries. High-throughput sequencing was used to analyze the amplified TCR beta chain products. Starting from the raw public reads, TCRdb applied fastp trimming at Q25, assembled clones with MiXCR and retained in-frame beta chains. Rows with one shared CDR3 protein collapse into an entry with the most common genes and DNA. The sample has approximately 230,000 distinct CDR3 sequences on record, around 35% of them singletons. Over 3.5% of the sample rests with the top ten. Results and caveats for the whole study, not just this receptor: Tumors showed preferential V and J gene usage, and their T-cell repertoire diversity fell below that of lymph nodes yet above that of nontumor tissue. The similarity between tumor and nontumor tissue repertoires was significantly greater in luminal-like breast cancer than in basal-like breast cancer. The data were considered consistent with the idea that most tumor T cells come from the lymph node and then expand in tumor tissue. The study presented the conclusion that tumor T cells originate in lymph nodes as consistent with a hypothesis, not as something directly demonstrated.

Lymph node samples were obtained from the axillary draining lymph nodes of breast cancer patients. The TCR originated in a female donor with breast cancer. Some clones in this sample may be carry-over from other donors' samples. Source material: axillary lymph node tissue. This receptor chain uses TRBV9 and TRBJ2-3; TRBD1 matches 8 bases in the middle. The CDR3 region reads CASKRYQGAFTDTQYF. The DNA sequence is given as TGTGCCAGTAAGCGTTACCAGGGGGCCTTCACAGATACGCAGTATTTT.